The 15 T cell receptor beta chains listed next were all sequenced from one sample in a study of technical replicates of blood from a handful of donors. Some clones are missing from TCRdb's copy, which holds only in-frame ones; the method was immunoSEQ multiplex PCR. The table has 90,000 to 100,000 clones, roughly 95% seen once; the top ten hold about 0.3%. Sequenced input: T cells isolated from PBMCs. The origin of the receptors is a human donor in good health.

This chain uses TRBV5-6 with TRBJ1-1; D is undetermined. The V end was cut by 2 bases, the J end by 4 bases, with 3 bases between. The V gene's germline CDR1 is SGHDT and CDR2 YYEEEE. This CDR3 has 11 amino acids. The CDR3 is CASSFSTEAFF. CDR3 DNA sequence: TGTGCCAGCAGCTTCAGCACTGAAGCTTTCTTT.

This rearrangement joins TRBV30 to TRBJ2-5; 8 bases map to TRBD2. Germline V gene lookup returns CDR1 GTSNPN and CDR2 SVGIG (reference sequence). V lost 7 bases and J lost 5; bases outside the gene matches: 15. This CDR3 is 15 amino acids long. CDR3 nucleotides: TGTGCCTTTAGAGCGGGAGACATTATGGGGGAGACCCAGTACTTC. Amino acids: CAFRAGDIMGETQYF.

The CDR3 sequence is CASSDSWRALSNEQFF. The CDR3 DNA is TGTGCCAGCAGTGACTCCTGGAGGGCCTTATCCAATGAGCAGTTCTTC. The chain employs TRBV6-4 and TRBJ2-1; D might be TRBD2 (6 bases). CDR3 length equals 16 residues. The V gene's germline CDR1 is MRHNA and CDR2 SNTAGT. The V gene lost 0 bases and the J gene lost 6 bases, with 15 bases spanning the gap.

The CDR3 region is CASSFRDTEPEQYF. Written as DNA, the CDR3 is TGTGCCAGCAGCTTCCGGGACACCGAACCCGAGCAGTACTTC. This rearrangement joins TRBV9 to TRBJ2-7, with D possibly TRBD1 on 6 matching bases. CDR3 length equals 14 residues. V was trimmed by 4 bases and J by 6 bases, leaving 17 bases between them. Per the germline V gene, CDR1 is SGDLS and CDR2 is YYNGEE.

The genes are TRBV7-9 and TRBJ2-1; the D gene is possibly TRBD1 (6 bases). Trimming shortened V by 5 bases and J by 5 bases, and 13 bases separated the two germline ends. This CDR3 has 14 amino acids. CDR1 and CDR2 (germline): SEHNR, FQNEAQ (reference sequence). The DNA of the CDR3 is TGTGCCAGCAGCAAAAGTGGGACAAACAATGAGCAGTTCTTC. Translation gives CASSKSGTNNEQFF.

The chain recombines TRBV21-1 with TRBJ2-1; TRBD2, the D gene given by the table, was not confirmed from the DNA. TRBV21-1 has pseudogene status. The CDR3 has 16 amino acids. CDR3 sequence (DNA): TGTGCCAGCAGCTCGGGCGTACGGGAGTGCAACAATGAGCAGTTCTTC. Residues: CASSSGVRECNNEQFF.

This clone was picked up a small number of times. V and J are TRBV30 and TRBJ1-1; 7 bases fit TRBD1. Germline loops: CDR1 GTSNPN, CDR2 SVGIG (reference sequence). The CDR3 is made up of 14 amino acids. With 4 bases clipped from V and 5 bases from J, the junction kept 10 bases outside the gene matches. CDR3 region: CAWNKGQRKTEAFF. Written as DNA, the CDR3 is TGTGCCTGGAACAAGGGACAGCGAAAGACTGAAGCTTTCTTT.

As to this clone: At the DNA level, this CDR3 is encoded by other sequences in the same sample as well. The rearrangement uses TRBV6-6 and TRBJ1-1; D uncertain. There are 14 residues in the CDR3. Germline V gives CDR1 MNHNY, CDR2 SVGAGI (reference sequence). V shed 8 bases and J shed 0 bases, with 13 bases lying between them. CDR3 sequence reads: CASVEGGMNTEAFF. In DNA, the CDR3 is TGTGCCAGCGTCGAGGGAGGGATGAACACTGAAGCTTTCTTT.

This rearrangement joins TRBV10-1 to TRBJ2-1; perhaps TRBD2 as D (6 bases). V gave up 4 bases and J gave up 2 bases, with 9 bases separating them. CDR1 WNHNN and CDR2 SYGVQD come from the germline V gene (reference sequence). The CDR3 sequence is 14 residues long. The CDR3 DNA follows: TGCGCCAGCAGTGTTAGCGGTACCTACAATGAGCAGTTCTTC. It yields the protein CASSVSGTYNEQFF.

The chain recombines TRBV9 with TRBJ2-1; 10 bases are a match to TRBD1. In germline, CDR1 is SGDLS, CDR2 YYNGEE. Germline trimming cut 4 bases from V and 3 bases from J; bases unmatched to any gene: 4. The CDR3 sequence is 15 residues long. The CDR3 is CASSLRTGGYNEQFF. In nucleotides, the CDR3 is TGTGCCAGCAGCCTCAGGACAGGGGGCTACAATGAGCAGTTCTTC.

The rearrangement links TRBV27 to TRBJ1-2, with D perhaps matching TRBD1 (6 bases). CDR3 length: 16 residues. The germline CDR1 and CDR2 sequences are MNHEY and SMNVEV (reference sequence). V lost 7 bases and J lost 1, with 19 bases in between. The CDR3: CASTSFTGFYNYGYTF. Written as DNA, the CDR3 is TGTGCCAGCACATCCTTTACAGGGTTTTATAACTATGGCTACACCTTC.

This clone showed up just a few times. J is TRBJ2-1 and V is TRBV29-1, with 7 bases lining up with TRBD1. This CDR3 is 14 amino acids long. Looked up from germline, CDR1 is SQVTM and CDR2 is ANQGSEA. The J segment lost 6 bases and the V segment lost 4 bases, leaving 9 bases of the junction unmatched. CDR3 protein: CSVGGLGTVNEQFF. The CDR3 coding sequence is TGCAGCGTTGGGGGCCTCGGGACAGTCAATGAGCAGTTCTTC.

Worth noting for this clone: It is unclear where the CDR3 begins or ends on the DNA, so no DNA is shown, and the CDR3 is as TCRdb lists it. The chain recombines TRBV7-2 with TRBJ1-2; no DNA check was done on the table's D call, TRBD1. Counting both end residues, the CDR3 totals 14 amino acids. The germline gives CDR1 SGHTA, CDR2 FQGNSA. CDR3 in amino acids: CASSFLWDSYGYTF.

This sequence joins TRBV18 and TRBJ2-5, with 9 bases aligning to TRBD2. Germline CDR1 and CDR2: KGHSH and LQKENI. V was clipped by 6 bases and J by 5 bases; unmatched bases: 22. The CDR3 length is 19 residues. The CDR3 coding sequence is TGTGCCAGCTCCCCGTCAGGCCGGGGTATAGCGGGAGTCTTTGAGACCCAGTACTTC. Amino acid sequence: CASSPSGRGIAGVFETQYF.

The chain has TRBV4-2 and TRBJ2-5; D might be TRBD1 (6 bases). This CDR3 region has 15 residues. Deletions cut 0 bases from V and 3 bases from J, with 11 bases between. The germline CDR1 and CDR2 sequences are LGHNA and YNFKEQ. The CDR3: CASSQELAGEETQYF. CDR3 DNA: TGTGCCAGCAGCCAAGAATTGGCAGGGGAAGAGACCCAGTACTTC.